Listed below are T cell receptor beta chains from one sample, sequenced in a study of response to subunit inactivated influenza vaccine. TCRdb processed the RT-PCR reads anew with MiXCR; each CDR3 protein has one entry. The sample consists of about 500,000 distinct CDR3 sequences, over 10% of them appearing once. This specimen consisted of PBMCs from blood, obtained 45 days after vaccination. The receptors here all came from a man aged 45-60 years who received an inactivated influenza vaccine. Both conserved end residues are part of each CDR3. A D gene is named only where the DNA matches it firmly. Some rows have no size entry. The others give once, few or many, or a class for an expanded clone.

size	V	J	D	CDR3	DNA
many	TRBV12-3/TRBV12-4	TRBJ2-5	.	CASSLEEAGMKTQYF	TGTGCCAGCAGTTTAGAGGAGGCCGGTATGAAGACCCAGTACTTC
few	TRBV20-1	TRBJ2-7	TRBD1	CSARDRRQGSYEQYF	TGCAGTGCTAGAGATAGGAGACAGGGGTCCTACGAGCAGTACTTC
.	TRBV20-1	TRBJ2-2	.	CSARVTRATPNTGELFF	TGCAGTGCTAGAGTTACGAGGGCGACACCGAACACCGGGGAGCTGTTTTTT
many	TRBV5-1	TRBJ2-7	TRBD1	CASSLSQQGIYEQYF	TGCGCCAGCAGCTTAAGTCAACAGGGGATCTACGAGCAGTACTTC
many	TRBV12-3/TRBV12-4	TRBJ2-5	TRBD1	CASSTTGGRETQYF	TGTGCCAGCAGCACCACAGGGGGCCGGGAGACCCAGTACTTC
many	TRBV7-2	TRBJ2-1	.	CASLPVSGYNEQFF	TGTGCCAGCTTGCCCGTTAGCGGATACAATGAGCAGTTCTTC
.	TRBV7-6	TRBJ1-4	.	CASSLGQDRKLFF	TGTGCCAGCAGCTTAGGTCAGGACCGAAAACTGTTTTTT
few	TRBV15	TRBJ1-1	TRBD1	CATSRATGAAEAFF	TGTGCCACCAGCAGGGCGACAGGGGCCGCTGAAGCTTTCTTT
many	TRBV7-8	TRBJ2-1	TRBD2	CASSLFTSGAYNEQFF	TGTGCCAGCAGCTTGTTTACTAGCGGAGCCTACAATGAGCAGTTCTTC
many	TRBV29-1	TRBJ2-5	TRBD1	CSVLDRGREETQYF	TGCAGCGTTCTGGACAGGGGTAGGGAAGAGACCCAGTACTTC
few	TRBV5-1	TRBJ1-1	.	CASSYQGEGGGAFF	TGCGCCAGCAGCTACCAGGGAGAGGGTGGTGGAGCTTTCTTT
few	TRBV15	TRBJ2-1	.	CATSRKQRELTGIEQFF	TGTGCCACCAGCAGAAAACAGAGAGAACTCACCGGGATTGAGCAGTTCTTC
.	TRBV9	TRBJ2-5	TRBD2	CASSHRLAGEEEETQYF	TGTGCCAGCAGCCACCGACTAGCGGGAGAAGAGGAAGAGACCCAGTACTTC